The 25 T cell receptor beta chains listed next were all sequenced from one sample in a study of Graves' ophthalmopathy and Graves' hyperthyroidism (dated by TCRdb to 2016 to 2018). TCRdb lists the instrument as Illumina HiSeq 2000. TCR beta CDR3 regions were amplified from RNA transcripts for repertoire sequencing. A first-round RT-PCR used HTBI primers with the Qiagen OneStep RT-PCR kit, followed by a second-round multiplex PCR, size selection and purification. TCRdb handled the public reads itself, with Q25 trimming in fastp and clone calling in MiXCR, and kept productive beta chains. One record per CDR3 amino acid sequence lists the most common genes and DNA. Present in this sample are around 600,000 distinct CDR3 sequences, about two fifths of which were seen just once. The ten largest clones capture more than 2.5% of the sample. Specimen: peripheral blood. The receptors originated from an adult man with Graves' ophthalmopathy.

The chain combines TRBV10-3 with TRBJ1-5; D ambiguous. CDR1 and CDR2 (germline): ENHRY, SYGVKD. This CDR3 has 13 residues. V lost 10 bases and J lost 7, with 17 bases in between. The CDR3 coding sequence is TGTGCCACCTGTGACTATGACACCCAGCCCCAGCATTTT. This encodes CATCDYDTQPQHF.

This clonotype has at least ten counts. CDR3 nucleotides: TGTGCCAGCAGCGGTCGGACAGGAACCAACGAGCAGTACTTC. Translated, it gives CASSGRTGTNEQYF. This chain connects TRBV7-8 to TRBJ2-7, with TRBD1 matching over 7 bases. This CDR3 is built from 14 residues. Germline V gives CDR1 SGHVS, CDR2 FQNEAQ. J was trimmed by 5 bases and V by 5 bases; bases with no gene match: 9.

The rearrangement uses TRBV7-2 and TRBJ2-6; either TRBD1 or TRBD2 may supply D (5 bases each). Trimming took 6 bases from V and 1 from J, leaving 16 bases between them. Germline CDR1 is SGHTA and CDR2 is FQGNSA. The CDR3 spans 17 residues. CDR3 coding DNA: TGTGCCAGCAGTACTGGGGCGGGCTGGTCTGGGGCCAACGTCCTGACTTTC. Translation gives CASSTGAGWSGANVLTF.

The sample holds many counts of this clonotype. V gene TRBV12-3 or TRBV12-4 combines with J gene TRBJ1-2; 10 bases line up with TRBD1. This CDR3 is 15 amino acids long. V shed 2 bases and J 7 bases; nucleotides not matched to a gene: 7. As DNA, the CDR3 is TGTGCCAGCAGTTTATGGGACAGGGGAGGAGCTGGCTACACCTTC. It is translated as CASSLWDRGGAGYTF.

The chain recombines TRBV12-3 or TRBV12-4 with TRBJ2-7; no reliable D call. The CDR3 extends over 13 amino acids. Between the trimmed V and J ends, which lost 6 bases and 3 bases, there was a span of 12 bases. CDR3 in amino acids: CASSHRWVYEQYF. CDR3 sequence (DNA): TGTGCCAGCAGCCACCGTTGGGTCTACGAGCAGTACTTC.

This clonotype occurred many times. CDR3 region: CASSPTWARTGELFF. The CDR3 DNA reads TGTGCCAGTAGTCCCACTTGGGCCAGGACCGGGGAGCTGTTTTTT. The rearrangement links TRBV19 to TRBJ2-2; unclear D gene. The CDR3 totals 15 residues. Trimming pared 5 bases from V and 5 bases from J, leaving 15 bases between. Germline V lookup: CDR1 LNHDA, CDR2 SQIVND (reference sequence). Based on the CDR3 plus reference TRBV19 and TRBJ2-2, the full variable domain is DGGITQSPKYLFRKEGQNVTLSCEQNLNHDAMYWYRQDPGQGLRLIYYSQIVNDFQKGDIAEGYSVSREKKESFPLTVTSAQKNPTAFYLCASSPTWARTGELFFGEGSRLTVL.

This chain connects TRBV14 to TRBJ2-5; TRBD1 matches 8 bases. V lost 6 bases, J lost 6 bases, and 12 bases stayed unmatched. CDR1 is SGHDN and CDR2 is FVKESK in the germline V gene. The CDR3 totals 15 residues. The CDR3 region is CASSARQGSFQTQYF. Here the CDR3 DNA reads TGTGCCAGCAGTGCTCGACAGGGGTCGTTCCAGACCCAGTACTTC. Based on the CDR3 plus reference TRBV14 and TRBJ2-5, the full variable domain is EAGVTQFPSHSVIEKGQTVTLRCDPISGHDNLYWYRRVMGKEIKFLLHFVKESKQDESGMPNNRFLAERTGGTYSTLKVQPAELEDSGVYFCASSARQGSFQTQYFGPGTRLLVL.

Ten or more counts support this clonotype. This sequence joins TRBV12-5 and TRBJ2-5; a weak D match, TRBD1 (6 bases). The germline V gene has CDR1 LGHNT and CDR2 FRNRAP. The CDR3 consists of 15 residues. Trimming removed 3 bases from V and 5 bases from J, with 16 bases in between. CDR3 nucleotides: TGTGCTAGTGGTTTTCGGCCAGGGGTAGGGGAGACCCAGTACTTC. It yields the protein CASGFRPGVGETQYF.

This clonotype was observed many times. The V and J genes are TRBV19 and TRBJ1-1; TRBD1 agrees at 11 bases. The CDR3 length is 14 residues. Germline trimming cut 5 bases from V and 8 bases from J; bases unmatched to any gene: 7. The germline CDR1 and CDR2 sequences are LNHDA and SQIVND (reference sequence). The DNA for the CDR3 is TGTGCCAGTAGTTTCGGACAGGGGGCAATGGAAGCTTTCTTT. As protein: CASSFGQGAMEAFF.

In regard to this clonotype: Germline is not matched at one junction end, which may reflect a read error. V is TRBV7-9 and J is TRBJ2-7, with D maybe TRBD1 (5 bases). Germline-derived CDR1 and CDR2 are SEHNR and FQNEAQ (reference sequence). This CDR3 has 14 residues. The CDR3 here is CAGSLEGVSYEQYF. In DNA, the CDR3 is TGTGCCGGCAGCTTAGAAGGGGTATCCTACGAGCAGTACTTC.

At least ten counts were recorded for this clonotype. A read error may produce the germline difference seen at one junction end. The gene calls are TRBV13 and TRBJ2-7; no clear D. The germline CDR1 and CDR2 sequences are PRHDT and FYEKMQ (reference sequence). The CDR3 is 14 residues long. CDR3 coding DNA: TGTGCCAGCAGCCGCGGTCGGACCCGCTACGGGCAGTACTTC. This encodes CASSRGRTRYGQYF.

This clonotype has at least ten counts. A much larger clone lies one base from this, so it may be a read error. This chain joins TRBV5-8 and TRBJ2-5; D remains ambiguous. Trimming pared 3 bases from V and 3 bases from J, leaving 3 bases between. The CDR3 length is 11 residues. The germline V gene has CDR1 SGHTS and CDR2 YDEGEE. The CDR3 DNA reads as TGTGCCAGCAGCTGGGAAGAGACCCAGTACTTC. Encoded protein: CASSWEETQYF.

This clonotype has at least ten counts. J is TRBJ2-7 and V is TRBV2, with a possible D match to TRBD1 (6 bases). Deletions cut 7 bases from V and 7 bases from J, with 11 bases between. CDR1 is SNHLY and CDR2 is FYNNEI in the germline V gene. This CDR3 comprises 11 residues. The CDR3 coding sequence is TGTGCCAGCACCCTGAGGGGGGAGCAGTACTTC. Protein product: CASTLRGEQYF. The whole variable domain, filled in from reference TRBV2 and TRBJ2-7, reads EPEVTQTPSHQVTQMGQEVILRCVPISNHLYFYWYRQILGQKVEFLVSFYNNEISEKSEIFDDQFSVERPDGSNFTLKIRSTKLEDSAMYFCASTLRGEQYFGPGTRLTVT.

This clonotype has only a few counts. The chain employs TRBV29-1 and TRBJ2-3, with 13 bases identical to TRBD2. Germline CDR1 and CDR2: SQVTM and ANQGSEA. The CDR3 is 16 amino acids. The junction had 9 bases not matched to a gene; V was cut back by 3 bases and J by 6 bases. The CDR3 protein is CSVEGTSGRAWDTQYF. The CDR3 DNA is TGCAGCGTTGAGGGTACTAGCGGGAGGGCTTGGGATACGCAGTATTTT.

This clonotype was counted many times. This chain links TRBV20-1 with TRBJ1-2, with D possibly TRBD1 on 5 matching bases. There are 13 residues in the CDR3. In germline, CDR1 is DFQATT, CDR2 SNEGSKA (reference sequence). Trimming removed 2 bases at V and 4 bases at J, with 11 bases between. The CDR3 nucleotides are TGCAGTGCTAGAACCGGGACTTCCTATGGCTACACCTTC. Protein sequence: CSARTGTSYGYTF.

At least ten counts were recorded for this clonotype. This chain joins TRBV20-1 and TRBJ1-5, with TRBD1 matching 7 bases. With V trimmed by 5 bases and J by 4 bases, 11 bases remained unmatched. The CDR3 runs 15 residues. CDR1 and CDR2 from the germline V gene are DFQATT and SNEGSKA (reference sequence). The CDR3 here is CSACLPGQLNQPQHF. The CDR3, as DNA: TGCAGTGCTTGCCTACCGGGACAGTTAAATCAGCCCCAGCATTTT.

About this clonotype itself: The CDR3 carries no conserved terminal phenylalanine or tryptophan, so it likely arises from a read error. The V gene is TRBV20-1, the J gene TRBJ1-5; 7 bases map to TRBD1. The CDR3 consists of 17 residues. CDR1 and CDR2 (germline): DFQATT, SNEGSKA (reference sequence). The J segment lost 0 bases and the V segment lost 2 bases, leaving 10 bases of the junction unmatched. CDR3 sequence: CSARTDSGTDSNQPQHL. CDR3 in DNA: TGCAGTGCTAGAACCGATTCCGGGACAGATAGCAATCAGCCCCAGCATTTG.

The chain combines TRBV25-1 with TRBJ2-7; 12 positions agree with TRBD1. Per germline, CDR1 MGHDK and CDR2 SYGVNS. The trim removed 4 bases at V and 2 bases at J, leaving 6 bases unmatched. This CDR3 has 16 residues. The CDR3 region is CASSVPRDRGPYEQYF. The CDR3 coding sequence is TGTGCCAGCAGTGTTCCGCGGGACAGGGGGCCCTACGAGCAGTACTTC.

V gene TRBV10-3 combines with J gene TRBJ1-6; possible D gene TRBD1, 5 bases. The CDR3 is 14 amino acids. V gave up 7 bases and J gave up 4 bases, with 11 bases separating them. CDR1 ENHRY and CDR2 SYGVKD come from the germline V gene. The CDR3 coding sequence is TGTGCCATCACTCGGGACCGATATAATTCACCCCTCCACTTT. Its protein product is CAITRDRYNSPLHF.

This clonotype was counted only a few times. The chain joins TRBV11-2 to TRBJ2-7, with TRBD2 as a possible D gene (6 bases). The CDR3 covers 13 residues. Trimming took 8 bases from V and 6 from J, leaving 17 bases between them. Germline V lookup: CDR1 SGHAT, CDR2 FQNNGV. CDR3 sequence: CASGGTWDREQYF. CDR3 nucleotides: TGTGCCAGCGGGGGGACGTGGGATCGCGAGCAGTACTTC.

This clonotype was counted at least ten times. DNA for the CDR3: TGTGCCAGCAGCGTAGGCGGCCTACCTGGGGAGCTGTTTTTT. Its protein is CASSVGGLPGELFF. The chain recombines TRBV9 with TRBJ2-2; D not resolved. The CDR3 is 14 residues long. Trimming took 0 bases from V and 8 from J, leaving 11 bases between them. Germline CDR1 is SGDLS and CDR2 is YYNGEE.

The rearrangement uses TRBV29-1 and TRBJ2-2; D is unresolved. Trimming left V 8 bases short and J 9 bases short, with 10 bases between. In germline, CDR1 is SQVTM, CDR2 ANQGSEA. The CDR3 sequence is 10 residues long. The CDR3 sequence is CSSTPRELFF. In DNA form, the CDR3 reads TGCAGCTCTACCCCCCGGGAGCTGTTTTTT.

The sample holds many counts of this clonotype. This chain uses TRBV9 with TRBJ1-1, with 11 bases fitting TRBD1. Looked up from germline, CDR1 is SGDLS and CDR2 is YYNGEE. V shed 2 bases and J 4 bases; nucleotides not matched to a gene: 4. The CDR3 has 15 residues. Here the CDR3 DNA reads TGTGCCAGCAGCGTGGGGGACAGGGGGGGCACTGAAGCTTTCTTT. This sequence encodes CASSVGDRGGTEAFF.

This CDR3 reads CASSQEGLAGQETQYF. CDR3 nucleotide sequence: TGTGCCAGCAGCCAAGAGGGACTAGCGGGCCAAGAGACCCAGTACTTC. J is TRBJ2-5 and V is TRBV4-2; 12 bases are shared with TRBD2. This CDR3 is built from 16 residues. CDR1 and CDR2 from the germline V gene are LGHNA and YNFKEQ. V trimming: 0 bases; J trimming: 1 base; junction bases outside the gene matches: 0.

The chain combines TRBV25-1 with TRBJ1-2, with TRBD1 as a possible D gene (5 bases). V was trimmed by 3 bases and J by 6 bases, leaving 20 bases between them. CDR1 is MGHDK and CDR2 is SYGVNS in the germline V gene. The CDR3 loop spans 16 amino acids. The CDR3 region is CASSDQDGGTHNGYTF. The CDR3, as DNA: TGTGCCAGCAGTGATCAGGACGGTGGGACCCACAATGGCTACACCTTC.